One and the same sample provided the 7 T cell receptor beta chains below, sequenced in a study of blood T cells in healthy people across ages (dated by TCRdb to between 2014 and 2017). Libraries were prepared through 5' RACE. TCRdb shows the sequencer as Illumina HiSeq 2500. A second PCR of about 7 to 12 cycles was run with a J-beta primer mix and a sample-barcoded 5' primer. Through fastp at Q25 and MiXCR, TCRdb rebuilt clones from the public reads, retaining in-frame beta chains. Identical CDR3 protein sequences are pooled into one entry, listed with their most common genes and DNA. Here the sample has about 1.1 million distinct CDR3 sequences; 35% to 40% occur a single time. The ten largest clones capture over 10% of the sample. Material: blood. The receptors derive from a man aged 18 to 29 in good health.

This clonotype was observed a handful of times. V and J are TRBV7-2 and TRBJ1-2; D unresolved. There are 14 residues in the CDR3. Germline values: CDR1 SGHTA, CDR2 FQGNSA. Between the trimmed V and J ends, which lost 5 bases and 6 bases, there was a span of 16 bases. The chain's CDR3 is CASSRGLLGHGYTF. CDR3 in DNA: TGTGCCAGCAGCCGTGGACTCTTAGGGCATGGCTACACCTTC.

V usage is TRBV6-2 or TRBV6-3 and J usage is TRBJ2-5, with D perhaps being TRBD1 or TRBD2 (5 bases each). Germline loops: CDR1 MNHEY, CDR2 SVGEGT. This CDR3 comprises 13 residues. The V gene lost 8 bases and the J gene lost 1 base, with 11 bases spanning the gap. CDR3 in amino acids: CASAGGPQETQYF. The CDR3, as DNA: TGTGCCAGCGCTGGGGGACCCCAAGAGACCCAGTACTTC.

This clonotype has only a few counts. The rearrangement links TRBV6-1 to TRBJ2-3; TRBD1 is a possible D gene (6 bases). The ends were cut back, 6 bases at V and 0 bases at J, with 16 bases in the middle. Per germline, CDR1 MNHNS and CDR2 SASEGT. This CDR3 region has 16 residues. The CDR3 region is CASSPQGRESTDTQYF. DNA of the CDR3: TGTGCCAGCAGCCCACAGGGTAGAGAAAGCACAGATACGCAGTATTTT.

This chain uses TRBV7-3 with TRBJ2-1, with 9 bases matching TRBD1. This CDR3 spans 16 amino acids. Per germline, CDR1 SGHTA and CDR2 FQGTGA. The J segment lost 3 bases and the V segment lost 2 bases, leaving 5 bases of the junction unmatched. The CDR3 region has the DNA TGTGCCAGCAGCTTATTGGGACAGGGAGTCTACAATGAGCAGTTCTTC. Its translation: CASSLLGQGVYNEQFF.

The chain recombines TRBV7-2 with TRBJ1-4; 7 bases match TRBD1. V lost 4 bases to trimming and J lost 7 bases; unmatched junction nucleotides: 3. Germline loops: CDR1 SGHTA, CDR2 FQGNSA. CDR3 size: 13 residues. In DNA, the CDR3 is TGTGCCAGCAGCTCATACAGGGGTGAAAAACTGTTTTTT. This codes for CASSSYRGEKLFF. Looking up the rest from reference TRBV7-2 and TRBJ1-4 gives the full variable domain: GAGVSQSPSNKVTEKGKDVELRCDPISGHTALYWYRQSLGQGLEFLIYFQGNSAPDKSGLPSDRFSAERTGGSVSTLTIQRTQQEDSAVYLCASSSYRGEKLFFGSGTQLSVL.

V and J are TRBV2 and TRBJ2-3; 9 nucleotides match TRBD1. CDR1 and CDR2 (germline): SNHLY, FYNNEI. Trimming took 1 base from V and 4 from J; bases not matched to a gene: 3. The CDR3 runs 15 residues. This CDR3 is CASSEGDRVSDTQYF. In DNA, the CDR3 is TGTGCCAGCAGTGAAGGGGACAGGGTATCAGATACGCAGTATTTT.

The rearrangement links TRBV6-5 to TRBJ1-5, with 8 bases identical to TRBD1. Germline assignment: CDR1 MNHEY and CDR2 SVGAGI. Trimming at V came to 4 bases and at J to 2 bases, leaving 4 bases not matched to a gene. The CDR3 has 15 amino acids. The CDR3 nucleotides are TGTGCCAGCAGTTCCCTGACAGGGGGCAATCAGCCCCAGCATTTT. Translation: CASSSLTGGNQPQHF.